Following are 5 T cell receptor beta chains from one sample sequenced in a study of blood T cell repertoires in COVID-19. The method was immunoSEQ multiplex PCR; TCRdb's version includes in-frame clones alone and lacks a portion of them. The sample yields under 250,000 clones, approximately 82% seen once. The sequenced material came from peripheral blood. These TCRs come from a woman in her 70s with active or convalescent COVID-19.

The CDR3 protein is CASSSTSGSTDTQYF. CDR3 DNA sequence: TGTGCCAGCAGCTCAACTAGCGGTAGCACAGATACGCAGTATTTT. V gene TRBV11-2 combines with J gene TRBJ2-3; 8 bases map to TRBD2. Unmatched junction bases numbered 3, after V lost 4 bases and J lost 0 bases. The CDR3 loop spans 15 amino acids. Germline CDR1 is SGHAT and CDR2 is FQNNGV. Full variable domain (outside the CDR3, taken from reference TRBV11-2 and TRBJ2-3): EAGVAQSPRYKIIEKRQSVAFWCNPISGHATLYWYQQILGQGPKLLIQFQNNGVVDDSQLPKDRFSAERLKGVDSTLKIQPAKLEDSAVYLCASSSTSGSTDTQYFGPGTRLTVL.

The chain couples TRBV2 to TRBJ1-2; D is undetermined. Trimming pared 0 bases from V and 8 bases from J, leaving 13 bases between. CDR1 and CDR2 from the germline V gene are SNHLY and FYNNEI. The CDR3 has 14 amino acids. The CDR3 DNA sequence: TGTGCCAGCAGTGAAGCGCTTTGGGGAGGCGGCTACACCTTC. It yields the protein CASSEALWGGGYTF.

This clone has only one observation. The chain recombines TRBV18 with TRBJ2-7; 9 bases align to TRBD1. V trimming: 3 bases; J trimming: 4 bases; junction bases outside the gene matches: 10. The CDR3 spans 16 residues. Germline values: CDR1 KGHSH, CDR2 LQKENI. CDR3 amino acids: CASSPPTGTGFYEQYF. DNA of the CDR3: TGTGCCAGCTCACCCCCTACCGGGACAGGGTTTTACGAGCAGTACTTC.

The CDR3, as DNA: TGTGCCAGCAGCGTACGAGACCGCCCGGGTGGCTACACCTTC. Amino acid sequence: CASSVRDRPGGYTF. The chain is built from TRBV9 and TRBJ1-2, with unresolved D. Trimming removed 1 base at V and 7 bases at J, with 14 bases between. The CDR3 runs to 14 residues. Per germline, CDR1 SGDLS and CDR2 YYNGEE.

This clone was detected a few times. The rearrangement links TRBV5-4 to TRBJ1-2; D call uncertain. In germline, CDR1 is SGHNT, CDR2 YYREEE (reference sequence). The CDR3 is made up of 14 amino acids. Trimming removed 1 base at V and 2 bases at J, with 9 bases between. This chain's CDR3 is CASSLIGANYGYTF. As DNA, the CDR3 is TGTGCCAGCAGCTTGATCGGTGCGAACTATGGCTACACCTTC.